These 8 T cell receptor beta chains originate from one sample sequenced in a study of early T cells in non-severe SARS-CoV-2 infection. TCRdb re-derived calls from the 5' RACE reads in MiXCR, one entry per CDR3 protein. Altogether more than 30,000 distinct CDR3 sequences are present, roughly 5% being singletons, with the ten largest covering roughly 24%. Sequencing was done on a sample of whole blood. These receptors came from an adult who was a healthcare worker with PCR-confirmed SARS-CoV-2 infection or an uninfected control (not recorded which).

This clonotype showed up many times. The gene calls are TRBV6-1 and TRBJ1-1; maybe TRBD1 (5 bases). Germline V gives CDR1 MNHNS, CDR2 SASEGT. CDR3 length: 16 residues. Trimming cost V 5 bases and J 6 bases, with 22 bases left between them. Written as DNA, the CDR3 is TGTGCCAGCAGTCCAAAGTTGGATGGGGGTAACTCTGAAGCTTTCTTT. As protein: CASSPKLDGGNSEAFF.

This clonotype has just a few counts. CDR3 in DNA: TGTGCCAGCAGTGTACGAGTTTCAGGGAACGAGCAGTACTTC. It specifies CASSVRVSGNEQYF. The chain joins TRBV6-6 to TRBJ2-7, with TRBD1 as a possible D gene (5 bases). The CDR3 totals 14 residues. Germline V lookup: CDR1 MNHNY, CDR2 SVGAGI (reference sequence). Deletions cut 5 bases from V and 5 bases from J, with 16 bases between.

The sample holds many counts of this clonotype. The genes are TRBV10-3 and TRBJ1-2; D is ambiguous. Germline CDR1 reads ENHRY; CDR2 reads SYGVKD. The CDR3 loop spans 15 amino acids. The V gene lost 2 bases and the J gene lost 7 bases, with 17 bases spanning the gap. CDR3 sequence: CAISERTQLSLGYTF. The CDR3 bases are TGTGCCATCAGTGAGAGGACCCAATTATCCCTTGGCTACACCTTC.

This clonotype showed up many times. Compared with germline, one end of the junction differs, possibly owing to a read error. The V and J genes are TRBV7-7 and TRBJ2-1; TRBD2 might be the D (5 bases). Germline assignment: CDR1 SSHAT and CDR2 FNYEAQ (reference sequence). CDR3 length: 19 residues. The CDR3 DNA reads as TGTGCTAGCAGCTTATCCCCGTTAGGTGGAACGGGGACCTACAATGAGCAGTTCTTC. This sequence encodes CASSLSPLGGTGTYNEQFF.

Of note for this clonotype: Possible read error: a much larger clone is one base away. The gene calls are TRBV28 and TRBJ1-6, with 7 positions matching TRBD1. The germline CDR1 and CDR2 sequences are MDHEN and SYDVKM. This CDR3 comprises 15 residues. The CDR3 region has the DNA TGTGTCAGCATCCCCACGGACAGGCTTAATTCACCCCTCCACTTT. Amino acids: CVSIPTDRLNSPLHF.

On this clonotype: A read error is the likely source, as a far larger clone sits one nucleotide away. The CDR3 loop is CASSVGAGEAYNEQYF. Written as DNA, the CDR3 is TGTGCCAGCAGCGTAGGTGCAGGGGAAGCCTACAATGAGCAGTACTTC. This sequence joins TRBV9 and TRBJ2-7, with TRBD1 as a possible D gene (6 bases). The CDR3 consists of 16 residues. Deletions cut 0 bases from V and 7 bases from J, with 20 bases between. Per germline, CDR1 SGDLS and CDR2 YYNGEE.

The chain links TRBV3-1 to TRBJ2-3; 7 nucleotides line up with TRBD2. The CDR3 totals 14 residues. Germline values: CDR1 LGHDT, CDR2 YNNKEL (reference sequence). V gave up 2 bases and J gave up 4 bases; unmatched junction bases: 3. The CDR3, as DNA: TGTGCCAGCAGCCAAAGACTAGCCGCAGATACGCAGTATTTT. It yields the protein CASSQRLAADTQYF.

This chain joins TRBV12-3 or TRBV12-4 and TRBJ2-5, with TRBD1 as a possible D gene (5 bases). The CDR3 loop spans 12 amino acids. V lost 8 bases and J lost 5, with 12 bases in between. The CDR3: CASSAGMETQYF. CDR3 nucleotide sequence: TGTGCCAGCTCCGCAGGGATGGAGACCCAGTACTTC.